What follows describes a single T cell receptor beta chain. The CDR3 extends over 14 amino acids. V lost 2 bases to trimming and J lost 15 bases, with 17 bases between them. CDR1 and CDR2 (germline): LGHDT, YNNKEL (reference sequence). The entry originates in a study of control samples from healthy donors and cancer patients. Only in-frame clones appear in the TCRdb table, and some are missing; sequencing was by immunoSEQ multiplex PCR. The top ten hold 10% of the sample, which has about 44,000 clones, roughly 86% seen once. The chain couples TRBV3-1 (or the pseudogene TRBV3-2) to TRBJ1-6; D is unresolved. The sequencing input was PBMCs. The TCR comes from a woman aged 55-70 years with lung cancer. The CDR3 nucleotides read TGTGCCAGCAGCCAACGTGGGCTTTCGGAGGTCCTCCACTTT. This gives the protein CASSQRGLSEVLHF.